This passage covers 15 T cell receptor beta chains from one sample sequenced in a study of blood T cell repertoires in COVID-19. Here immunoSEQ multiplex PCR was the method, and the copy in TCRdb shows in-frame clones only, minus some. This sample has about 140,000 clones, with more than 75% found just once. The sequenced material came from peripheral blood. The receptors were sampled from a woman of 80 years or more with acute or convalescent COVID-19.

This clone has only a few counts. V and J are TRBV2 and TRBJ2-7; D is uncertain. CDR3 length: 12 amino acids. V dropped 1 base and J dropped 7 bases, with 8 bases sitting between them. From germline, CDR1 is SNHLY and CDR2 FYNNEI. CDR3 nucleotide sequence: TGTGCCAGCAGTGAAGGGTCGAGGGAGCAGTACTTC. It translates to CASSEGSREQYF.

This clone was seen only once. The J gene is TRBJ2-5, the V gene TRBV11-2; D remains ambiguous. The CDR3 contains 11 residues. The ends were cut back, 4 bases at V and 5 bases at J, with 5 bases in the middle. Germline assignment: CDR1 SGHAT and CDR2 FQNNGV. CDR3 in amino acids: CASSSVETQYF. CDR3 nucleotide sequence: TGTGCCAGCAGCTCCGTGGAGACCCAGTACTTC.

V gene TRBV27 combines with J gene TRBJ1-1; TRBD1 is a possible D gene (6 bases). Per the germline V gene, CDR1 is MNHEY and CDR2 is SMNVEV (reference sequence). Trimming stripped 5 bases from V and 0 bases from J, with 10 bases between. This CDR3 region has 14 residues. CDR3 DNA: TGTGCCAGCAGTCCCGGGACAATGAACACTGAAGCTTTCTTT. It encodes CASSPGTMNTEAFF.

The chain has TRBV3-1 (or the pseudogene TRBV3-2) and TRBJ2-3; D not resolved. Germline V CDR1 and CDR2: LGHDT, YNNKEL (reference sequence). V was cut by 1 base and J by 4 bases, with 9 bases left in between. The CDR3 consists of 14 residues. The CDR3 is CASSQGLNSDTQYF. The CDR3 DNA sequence: TGTGCCAGCAGCCAAGGACTCAACTCAGATACGCAGTATTTT.

The DNA for the CDR3 is TGTGCCAGCAGTGGGGGGGTCACTGAAGCTTTCTTT. Encoded protein: CASSGGVTEAFF. This chain joins TRBV6-1 and TRBJ1-1; D perhaps matches TRBD1 (5 bases). This CDR3 contains 12 residues. V lost 4 bases and J 4 bases, leaving 7 bases between the germline ends. CDR1 and CDR2 (germline): MNHNS, SASEGT.

The gene calls are TRBV5-1 and TRBJ2-5; 9 positions agree with TRBD1. Germline CDR1 is SGHRS and CDR2 is YFSETQ. The J segment lost 5 bases and the V segment lost 2 bases, leaving 4 bases of the junction unmatched. The CDR3 has 14 amino acids. The CDR3 protein is CASSFTGGAETQYF. The CDR3 DNA reads as TGCGCCAGCAGCTTTACAGGGGGCGCGGAGACCCAGTACTTC. The variable domain in full, completed from reference TRBV5-1 and TRBJ2-5, reads KAGVTQTPRYLIKTRGQQVTLSCSPISGHRSVSWYQQTPGQGLQFLFEYFSETQRNKGNFPGRFSGRQFSNSRSEMNVSTLELGDSALYLCASSFTGGAETQYFGPGTRLLVL.

The table lists this clone with a count of one. The V call is TRBV4-1, the J call TRBJ1-5; possible D gene TRBD1, 5 bases. Germline loops: CDR1 MGHRA, CDR2 YSYEKL. Trimming left V 0 bases short and J 5 bases short, with 11 bases between. The CDR3 consists of 15 residues. CDR3 coding DNA: TGCGCCAGCAGCCAAGAAGTTGGGGGGTATCAGCCCCAGCATTTT. Translated: CASSQEVGGYQPQHF.

V gene TRBV5-1 combines with J gene TRBJ2-7; no definite D call. The V gene lost 4 bases and the J gene lost 1 base, with 9 bases spanning the gap. Per germline, CDR1 SGHRS and CDR2 YFSETQ. This CDR3 is built from 13 residues. The CDR3: CASSPHGSYEQYF. CDR3 nucleotides: TGCGCCAGCAGCCCCCACGGGTCCTACGAGCAGTACTTC.

The genes are TRBV5-4 and TRBJ1-2, with D perhaps matching TRBD1 (5 bases). The germline V gene encodes CDR1 SGHNT and CDR2 YYREEE (reference sequence). The CDR3 covers 13 residues. Trimming left V 1 base short and J 5 bases short, with 9 bases between. CDR3: CASSLKGTYGYTF. CDR3 nucleotide sequence: TGTGCCAGCAGCTTGAAGGGGACTTATGGCTACACCTTC.

The rearrangement links TRBV7-9 to TRBJ2-1; a weak D match, TRBD2 (5 bases). CDR3 size: 13 residues. Trimming left V 0 bases short and J 12 bases short, with 12 bases between. Germline values: CDR1 SEHNR, CDR2 FQNEAQ (reference sequence). The CDR3 nucleotides read TGTGCCAGCAGCTTAGCTGGGTCGGGGAGGCAGTTCTTC. It codes for CASSLAGSGRQFF.

The rearrangement uses TRBV21-1 and TRBJ2-3; the DNA was not used to check the table's D call, TRBD1. TRBV21-1 is deemed a pseudogene. The CDR3 is 14 amino acids. CDR3 loop: CASSLRDREDTQYF. The CDR3 bases are TGTGCCAGCAGCCTCCGAGACAGGGAAGATACGCAGTATTTT.

The CDR3 nucleotides read TGCGCCAGCAGCCCGTGGACAGGGGGCTCCTACGAGCAGTACTTC. It translates to CASSPWTGGSYEQYF. The chain joins TRBV5-1 to TRBJ2-7, with 10 bases matching TRBD1. The V and J ends lost 4 bases and 0 bases, in that order; junction bases with no gene match: 4. The germline CDR1 and CDR2 sequences are SGHRS and YFSETQ. This CDR3 spans 15 amino acids.

V gene TRBV9 combines with J gene TRBJ2-1; maybe TRBD2 (5 bases). From germline, CDR1 is SGDLS and CDR2 YYNGEE. V was clipped by 3 bases and J by 7 bases, with 20 bases between them. CDR3 size: 16 residues. The CDR3 DNA is TGTGCCAGCAGCGGAACTAGGGCCTCCCTGGGTAATGAGCAGTTCTTC. This translates into CASSGTRASLGNEQFF.

The V gene is TRBV4-2, the J gene TRBJ1-2; maybe TRBD1 (6 bases). The V end lost 2 bases, the J end lost 7 bases, and 17 bases lay between the germline ends. CDR1 and CDR2 from the germline V gene are LGHNA and YNFKEQ. CDR3 length: 15 amino acids. In nucleotides, the CDR3 is TGTGCCAGCAGCCAACCGGACAGACCTCATTCTGGCTACACCTTC. Its translation is CASSQPDRPHSGYTF.

The chain couples TRBV27 to TRBJ2-3, with TRBD2 matching over 9 bases. The CDR3 totals 17 residues. V trimming: 2 bases; J trimming: 1 base; junction bases outside the gene matches: 7. The germline CDR1 and CDR2 sequences are MNHEY and SMNVEV (reference sequence). CDR3 loop: CASSLLGSSGGTDTQYF. CDR3 DNA sequence: TGTGCCAGCAGTTTACTTGGGTCTAGCGGGGGCACAGATACGCAGTATTTT.